The clone carrying this T cell receptor beta chain was seen many times. Disease lasting under 3 months, a NOSPECS grade of at least 4, and a Clinical Activity Score of at least 3 were features of the ophthalmopathy patients. Amplification of TCR beta CDR3 regions was performed using RNA transcripts as template. In the first-round RT-PCR of the TCR CDR3, the HTBI primer set was used. Using its own MiXCR run on the multiplex PCR reads, TCRdb lists one record per CDR3 protein. The profile shows fewer than 250,000 distinct CDR3 sequences, roughly 17% of them singletons. This specimen comes from a study of T cells in Graves' hyperthyroidism and ophthalmopathy. Study overall: Peripheral blood samples were taken at initial diagnosis, prior to any treatment.

With V trimmed by 1 base and J by 1 base, 4 bases remained unmatched. Germline CDR1 and CDR2: SGHRS and YFSETQ. The CDR3 is 16 residues long. The chain combines TRBV5-1 with TRBJ2-1; TRBD2 aligns across 8 bases. This sequence originates from a woman younger than 30 with Graves' ophthalmopathy. The sequenced sample consisted of blood. The CDR3 region is CASSLKAGESYNEQFF. The CDR3 DNA follows: TGCGCCAGCAGCTTGAAAGCGGGAGAGTCCTACAATGAGCAGTTCTTC.